This entry lists 9 T cell receptor beta chains sequenced from one sample in a study of tumor and adjacent non-tumor tissue in lung cancer. The template was RNA from unsorted bulk tissue. A modified ARM-PCR protocol with three rounds of nested PCR amplified TCRbeta. Each CDR3 protein is one row after TCRdb ran MiXCR on the multiplex PCR reads. Seen here are 200,000 or so distinct CDR3 sequences, 60% to 75% observed once, and the top ten hold 20% to 25%. Material: lung tumor tissue. The receptors were gathered from a man aged 60 to 69 with non-small cell lung cancer.

A note on this clonotype: Likely a read error: the CDR3 ends without its conserved phenylalanine or tryptophan. This chain uses TRBV5-5 with TRBJ2-6; D is perhaps TRBD2 (6 bases). Germline V gene sequence: CDR1 SGHKS, CDR2 YYEKEE (reference sequence). There are 13 residues in the CDR3. CDR3 sequence reads: CDSSSGDSNVLTL. Written as DNA, the CDR3 is TGTGACAGCAGCTCGGGGGATAGCAACGTCCTGACTCTC.

To note about this clonotype: A read error may explain this, as a much larger clone is one base away. V usage is TRBV6-5 and J usage is TRBJ2-4; 9 bases line up with TRBD1. The CDR3 has 15 amino acids. Germline V lookup: CDR1 MNHEY, CDR2 SVGAGI. CDR3 in amino acids: CASNYRGQAKNIQYF. In DNA form, the CDR3 reads TGTGCCAGCAATTACAGGGGGCAGGCCAAAAACATTCAGTACTTC.

Notes on this clonotype: A much larger clonotype is one base distant, so this may be a read error. The rearrangement joins TRBV6-1 to TRBJ2-7, with TRBD2 identical over 9 bases. Germline V gives CDR1 MNHNS, CDR2 SASEGT. This CDR3 region has 15 residues. V lost 6 bases to trimming and J lost 5 bases; unmatched junction nucleotides: 11. The CDR3 loop is CASRDGAGGPNEQYF. The CDR3 DNA sequence: TGTGCCAGCAGAGATGGGGCGGGAGGGCCTAACGAGCAGTACTTC.

In this sample, this clonotype turned up once. This may be a read error, as it is one base from a much larger clone. V is TRBV4-2 and J is TRBJ2-7; 7 bases align to TRBD2. CDR3 length: 13 amino acids. Germline-derived CDR1 and CDR2 are LGHNA and YNFKEQ. Written as DNA, the CDR3 is TGTGCCAGCAGCCGGGACTACTCCTACGGGCAGTACTTC. This sequence encodes CASSRDYSYGQYF.

To note about this clonotype: Germline is not matched at one junction end, which may reflect a read error. The V and J genes are TRBV6-2 or TRBV6-3 and TRBJ1-1, with 9 bases fitting TRBD1. The V gene's germline CDR1 is MNHEY and CDR2 SVGEGT. This CDR3 region has 14 residues. The CDR3 reads CASSPGTGRTEALF. CDR3 in DNA: TGTGCCAGCAGTCCCGGGACAGGGAGGACTGAAGCTCTCTTT.

This clonotype came up many times. The V gene is TRBV4-3, the J gene TRBJ2-3; no firm D call. Between the trimmed V and J ends, which lost 3 bases and 1 base, there was a span of 11 bases. CDR1 is LGHNA and CDR2 is YSLEER in the germline V gene. The CDR3 spans 15 residues. The DNA for the CDR3 is TGCGCCAGCAGCCATCCCAAGGAAGGCACAGATACGCAGTATTTT. This gives the protein CASSHPKEGTDTQYF.

The chain is built from TRBV28 and TRBJ1-2, with D perhaps matching TRBD1 (5 bases). Trimming took off 5 bases at V and 11 bases at J, with 12 bases between the two ends. Germline CDR1 reads MDHEN; CDR2 reads SYDVKM. The CDR3 has 11 amino acids. CDR3 sequence: CASSSRAWYTF. For the CDR3, the DNA is TGTGCCAGCAGTAGCAGGGCATGGTACACCTTC.

With respect to this clonotype: The germline gene is not matched at one end of the junction; a read error may be the cause. The rearrangement joins TRBV14 to TRBJ1-6, with D unresolved. Per germline, CDR1 SGHDN and CDR2 FVKESK. The CDR3 length is 14 residues. The CDR3 bases are TGTGCCAGTAGCCAAGTCTCGGGGAGGGCACCCGTCCACTTT. It codes for CASSQVSGRAPVHF.

With regard to this clonotype: A read error may account for a junction end that differs from germline. CDR3 region: CASSFKGSRLTYDYTF. CDR3 sequence (DNA): TGTGCCAGCAGCTTTAAAGGGTCCAGATTAACCTATGACTACACCTTC. This chain uses TRBV11-2 with TRBJ1-2; D ambiguous. Germline V gene data show CDR1 as SGHAT and CDR2 as FQNNGV. This CDR3 contains 16 residues.